This T cell receptor (beta chain) stems from a study of T cells in narcolepsy. On the study more broadly: Patients with NT1 or NT2 and healthy control donors were enrolled. Study-wide findings and caveats: Autoreactive clone sequences were missing from some blood memory CD4+ repertoires. Blood of same and different patients, but not healthy controls, reportedly held recurring autoreactive clonotypes.

The junction had 9 bases not matched to a gene; V was cut back by 4 bases and J by 8 bases. The CDR3 spans 13 residues. Germline V gene sequence: CDR1 SQVTM, CDR2 ANQGSEA. Using immunoSEQ multiplex PCR, the repertoire was profiled, and TCRdb retains in-frame clones only, with some absent. This table holds about 27,000 clones, 70% to 80% found once. Turning to this clone: Its target is not known. The sample holds other DNA sequences that translate to the same CDR3.

The genes are TRBV29-1 and TRBJ1-2; 8 bases align to TRBD1. The sequence was obtained from a human donor in good health. The sequencing sample was made of memory (CD45RA-) CD4+ T cells from blood. The CDR3 DNA sequence: TGCAGCGTTGGAGACAGGGGAACGTGGGGCTACACCTTC. Translated, it gives CSVGDRGTWGYTF.